This is a list of T cell receptor beta chains from one sample in a study of cytomegalovirus exposure and HLA in healthy donors. The assay was immunoSEQ multiplex PCR, and TCRdb's table has in-frame clones only and misses some. The profile covers 84,000 or so clones, with about 78% appearing a single time and approximately 3.2% taken by the ten largest. The sequencing sample was made of PBMCs. The receptors were sampled from a man aged 45 to 65 in good health and CMV-seronegative. Each CDR3 is given with its conserved first and last residue. Each record gives: clone size, J gene, V gene, D gene, CDR3 DNA, CDR3 protein. D genes are given only for firm matches. Some rows have no size entry. The others give once, few or many, or a class for an expanded clone.

size: -; J: TRBJ1-1; V: TRBV9; D: TRBD1; DNA: TGTGCCAGCAGCGTATCGTCGGGAGGGACAGTGAAGAACACTGAAGCTTTCTTT; CDR3: CASSVSSGGTVKNTEAFF
size: -; J: TRBJ2-1; V: TRBV7-9; D: TRBD2; DNA: TGTGCCAGCAGCCCTATAGCGGGGGGGCCCGGTGAGCAGTTCTTC; CDR3: CASSPIAGGPGEQFF
size: many; J: TRBJ1-3; V: TRBV5-1; D: -; DNA: TGCGCCAGCAGCTTAAGCGGTGGCGGTGGAAACACCATATATTTT; CDR3: CASSLSGGGGNTIYF
size: -; J: TRBJ1-5; V: TRBV5-8; D: -; DNA: TGTGCCAGCAGCCTGACAGTTAGCAATCAGCCCCAGCATTTT; CDR3: CASSLTVSNQPQHF
size: -; J: TRBJ2-5; V: TRBV6-5; D: -; DNA: TGTGCCAGCAGTTACTTTGCGGACCAAGAGACCCAGTACTTC; CDR3: CASSYFADQETQYF
size: few; J: TRBJ2-7; V: TRBV7-9; D: -; DNA: TGTGCCAGCAGCTTAGTGGGGGCTTCCTACGAGCAGTACTTC; CDR3: CASSLVGASYEQYF
size: -; J: TRBJ2-7; V: TRBV6-6; D: -; DNA: TGTGCCAGCGGGGAGGTTTCCCTCTCCTACGAGCAGTACTTC; CDR3: CASGEVSLSYEQYF
size: once; J: TRBJ1-3; V: TRBV7-9; D: -; DNA: TGTGCCAGCAGCTTAGCACAGGGCGGGGGAAACACCATATATTTT; CDR3: CASSLAQGGGNTIYF
size: -; J: TRBJ1-3; V: TRBV7-9; D: -; DNA: TGTTCCAGCAGCTTTCAGTCCTTAAACACCATATATTTT; CDR3: CSSSFQSLNTIYF
size: once; J: TRBJ2-2; V: TRBV6-5; D: TRBD2; DNA: TGTGCCAGCAGTTACGCGACTAGCGGGGGGACCGGGGAGCTGTTTTTT; CDR3: CASSYATSGGTGELFF
size: -; J: TRBJ1-2; V: TRBV19; D: -; DNA: TGTGCCAGTGTTGCGGGATATGGCTACACCTTC; CDR3: CASVAGYGYTF
size: once; J: TRBJ1-6; V: TRBV2; D: TRBD1; DNA: TGTGCCAGCAGTGAAAGGGACAGGGTAACACCCCTCCACTTT; CDR3: CASSERDRVTPLHF
size: -; J: TRBJ2-2; V: TRBV6-5; D: -; DNA: TGTGCCAGCAGTACCCTGGGGGCTCGGGCCGGGGAGCTGTTTTTT; CDR3: CASSTLGARAGELFF
size: once; J: TRBJ2-4; V: TRBV25-1; D: TRBD1; DNA: TGTGCCAGCAAACCCGGGACAGGGACCAAAAACATTCAGTACTTC; CDR3: CASKPGTGTKNIQYF
size: once; J: TRBJ2-1; V: TRBV21-1; D: -; DNA: TGTGCCAGCACCAGGACAGGCGACAATGAGCAGTTCTTC; CDR3: CASTRTGDNEQFF